The 4 T cell receptor beta chains in this list originate from one sample, sequenced in a study of T cell changes during pregnancy in multiple sclerosis. Profiled with immunoSEQ multiplex PCR; TCRdb holds only in-frame clones, not every one. The repertoire holds tens of thousands of clones, with about 88% as singletons. The specimen comprised CD4+ T cells from peripheral blood mononuclear cells, sampled in the first trimester of pregnancy. Every receptor here comes from a female donor with multiple sclerosis, enrolled in a pregnancy study.

The gene calls are TRBV5-1 and TRBJ1-1; 7 bases agree with TRBD1. CDR1 is SGHRS, CDR2 YFSETQ, per germline. Trimming took 3 bases from V and 4 from J; bases not matched to a gene: 12. This CDR3 spans 16 amino acids. CDR3 protein: CASSWNGQAGSTEAFF. The CDR3 DNA follows: TGCGCCAGCAGCTGGAATGGACAGGCCGGGAGCACTGAAGCTTTCTTT.

V gene TRBV25-1 combines with J gene TRBJ2-1; D may be TRBD1 (6 bases). The CDR3 has 16 amino acids. The V end was cut by 3 bases, the J end by 6 bases, with 18 bases between. Germline values: CDR1 MGHDK, CDR2 SYGVNS. This chain's CDR3 is CASSDPREDRGNEQFF. DNA for the CDR3: TGTGCCAGCAGTGACCCACGAGAGGACAGAGGCAATGAGCAGTTCTTC.

V usage is TRBV2 and J usage is TRBJ2-5; D may be TRBD2 (5 bases). The CDR3 consists of 13 residues. CDR1 is SNHLY, CDR2 FYNNEI, per germline. V shed 8 bases and J shed 5 bases, with 15 bases lying between them. The CDR3 region is CASVGPWEETQYF. The CDR3 DNA is TGTGCCAGCGTTGGGCCTTGGGAGGAGACCCAGTACTTC.

In DNA form, the CDR3 reads TGTGCCACCCATTCTACCGGGACAGGGTTATTGAGCAATCAGCCCCAGCATTTT. Its translation: CATHSTGTGLLSNQPQHF. V usage is TRBV10-3 and J usage is TRBJ1-5; TRBD1 agrees at 9 bases. The V gene end was trimmed by 10 bases and the J gene end by 1 base; junction bases not matched to a gene: 17. Germline assignment: CDR1 ENHRY and CDR2 SYGVKD. The CDR3 is 18 residues long.